This section outlines one TCR beta chain sequence together with its context. This specimen comes from a study of blood T cell repertoires in COVID-19. Profiled with immunoSEQ multiplex PCR; TCRdb holds only in-frame clones, not every one. The sample comprises 200,000 to 300,000 clones, around 87% of which are singletons, and just over 3% rests with the top ten. The CDR3 has 18 amino acids. V lost 0 bases, J lost 6 bases, and 13 bases stayed unmatched. Per germline, CDR1 MRHNA and CDR2 SNTAGT. V is TRBV6-4 and J is TRBJ2-1, with TRBD2 identical over 8 bases. This TCR was sampled from a woman between 25 and 40 years old who had recovered from COVID-19. Material for sequencing was peripheral blood. CDR3 amino acids: CASSDSGGGPNFGNEQFF. DNA for the CDR3: TGTGCCAGCAGTGACTCGGGCGGGGGGCCCAATTTCGGCAATGAGCAGTTCTTC.